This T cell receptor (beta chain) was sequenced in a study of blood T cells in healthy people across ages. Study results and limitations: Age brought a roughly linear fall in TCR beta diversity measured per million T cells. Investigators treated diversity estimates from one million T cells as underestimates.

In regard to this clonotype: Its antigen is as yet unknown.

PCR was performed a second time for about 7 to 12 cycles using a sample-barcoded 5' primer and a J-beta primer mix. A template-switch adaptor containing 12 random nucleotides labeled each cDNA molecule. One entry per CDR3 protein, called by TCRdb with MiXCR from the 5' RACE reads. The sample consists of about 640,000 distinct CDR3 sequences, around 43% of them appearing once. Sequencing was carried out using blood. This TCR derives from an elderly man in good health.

The CDR3, as DNA: TGCAGTGGGGGGACTAGCGGCACAGATACGCAGTATTTT. Residues: CSGGTSGTDTQYF. The chain joins TRBV29-1 to TRBJ2-3, with TRBD2 identical over 10 bases. Germline V lookup: CDR1 SQVTM, CDR2 ANQGSEA. This CDR3 is 13 amino acids long.